What follows are 11 T cell receptor beta chains derived from one specimen sequenced in a study of identifying expanded T cells in peripheral blood. Some clones are missing from TCRdb's copy, which holds only in-frame ones; the method was immunoSEQ multiplex PCR. The sample records approximately 100,000 clones, more than 70% being singletons. Sequencing was done on a sample of blood. These receptors were obtained from a person aged 18 to 75 in good health.

This rearrangement joins TRBV5-1 to TRBJ2-2; D might be TRBD1 or TRBD2, each matching 5 bases. V lost 0 bases to trimming and J lost 4 bases, with 10 bases between them. The CDR3 consists of 15 residues. Germline V CDR1 and CDR2: SGHRS, YFSETQ. The CDR3 DNA follows: TGCGCCAGCAGCTTGGATCATGGGGGCACCGGGGAGCTGTTTTTT. Encoded protein: CASSLDHGGTGELFF.

The V and J genes are TRBV10-3 and TRBJ2-6; 8 nucleotides agree with TRBD2. CDR3 size: 16 residues. Trimming at V came to 5 bases and at J to 0 bases, leaving 3 bases not matched to a gene. Germline V lookup: CDR1 ENHRY, CDR2 SYGVKD. CDR3 in DNA: TGTGCCATCAGTAGCGGGGGCCTCTCTGGGGCCAACGTCCTGACTTTC. Its protein product is CAISSGGLSGANVLTF.

This sequence joins TRBV28 and TRBJ1-1; D is unresolved. CDR1 and CDR2 (germline): MDHEN, SYDVKM. The CDR3 loop spans 14 amino acids. The V end was cut by 2 bases, the J end by 0 bases, with 7 bases between. This chain's CDR3 is CASSLVDMNTEAFF. DNA of the CDR3: TGTGCCAGCAGTTTAGTTGACATGAACACTGAAGCTTTCTTT.

V gene TRBV6-1 combines with J gene TRBJ1-4; D may be TRBD1 (5 bases). Per germline, CDR1 MNHNS and CDR2 SASEGT. The germline V and J ends were trimmed by 5 bases and 2 bases, with 12 bases remaining between them. The CDR3 is made up of 15 amino acids. CDR3 loop: CASSLGAGTNEKLFF. For the CDR3, the DNA is TGTGCCAGCAGTTTGGGAGCAGGGACTAATGAAAAACTGTTTTTT.

This chain joins TRBV18 and TRBJ1-1, with 11 bases identical to TRBD1. The germline gives CDR1 KGHSH, CDR2 LQKENI. V shed 6 bases and J 8 bases; nucleotides not matched to a gene: 11. CDR3 length equals 15 residues. The CDR3 DNA reads TGTGCCAGCTCCCTAACCACGGGACAGGGGGTGGAAGCTTTCTTT. This sequence encodes CASSLTTGQGVEAFF.

This clone was seen a few times. The rearrangement uses TRBV7-8 and TRBJ2-7, with D possibly TRBD2 on 6 matching bases. This CDR3 comprises 14 residues. CDR1 and CDR2 from the germline V gene are SGHVS and FQNEAQ. Trimming removed 5 bases from V and 6 bases from J, with 17 bases in between. CDR3 residues: CASSRLVVGGEQYF. In nucleotides, the CDR3 is TGTGCCAGCAGCCGACTAGTAGTTGGGGGCGAGCAGTACTTC. The full variable domain, its missing parts supplied by reference TRBV7-8 and TRBJ2-7, is GAGVSQSPRYKVAKRGQDVALRCDPISGHVSLFWYQQALGQGPEFLTYFQNEAQLDKSGLPSDRFFAERPEGSVSTLKIQRTQQEDSAVYLCASSRLVVGGEQYFGPGTRLTVT.

This chain joins TRBV6-4 and TRBJ2-3; TRBD2 matches at 9 bases. Germline assignment: CDR1 MRHNA and CDR2 SNTAGT. CDR3 length equals 15 residues. After removal of 0 bases from V and 4 bases from J, the junction contained 2 bases not matched to a gene. The CDR3 DNA reads TGTGCCAGCAGTGACTCGCGGGGGGGCCCAGATACGCAGTATTTT. The encoded protein is CASSDSRGGPDTQYF.

CDR3 amino acids: CASSLSQGGQPQHF. The CDR3 DNA sequence: TGCGCCAGCAGCTTGAGTCAGGGGGGTCAGCCCCAGCATTTT. This chain joins TRBV5-1 and TRBJ1-5; TRBD1 matches 7 bases. Germline-derived CDR1 and CDR2 are SGHRS and YFSETQ. V was pared by 1 base and J by 6 bases, with 4 bases of the junction left unmatched. There are 14 residues in the CDR3.

CDR3 residues: CASSLTGGRGNTIYF. In DNA form, the CDR3 reads TGTGCCAGCAGCTTGACCGGGGGGCGAGGAAACACCATATATTTT. This chain uses TRBV11-2 with TRBJ1-3, with a possible D match to TRBD1 (6 bases). The CDR3 length is 15 residues. Germline CDR1 is SGHAT and CDR2 is FQNNGV. V was clipped by 3 bases and J by 4 bases, with 13 bases between them.

For the CDR3, the DNA is TGTGCCAGCAACGCAGGTGGCGCTTCTAATGAAAAACTGTTTTTT. Residues: CASNAGGASNEKLFF. V and J are TRBV9 and TRBJ1-4, with no clear D. This CDR3 is 15 amino acids long. The V end was cut by 6 bases, the J end by 3 bases, with 15 bases between. In germline, CDR1 is SGDLS, CDR2 YYNGEE.

The chain is built from TRBV5-1 and TRBJ1-2; D ambiguous. V shed 4 bases and J shed 4 bases, with 17 bases lying between them. The CDR3 is 15 residues long. Germline loops: CDR1 SGHRS, CDR2 YFSETQ. CDR3 amino acids: CASSPRTENFYGYTF. DNA for the CDR3: TGCGCCAGCAGCCCCCGGACGGAGAACTTCTATGGCTACACCTTC. Combining the CDR3 with reference TRBV5-1 and TRBJ1-2 gives the whole variable domain KAGVTQTPRYLIKTRGQQVTLSCSPISGHRSVSWYQQTPGQGLQFLFEYFSETQRNKGNFPGRFSGRQFSNSRSEMNVSTLELGDSALYLCASSPRTENFYGYTFGSGTRLTVV.